One and the same sample provided the 28 T cell receptor beta chains below, sequenced in a study of long-term antiretroviral therapy in people with HIV. A v3.0 immunoSEQ assay was performed at survey level. The method was immunoSEQ multiplex PCR; TCRdb's version includes in-frame clones alone and lacks a portion of them. The sample includes approximately 27,000 clones, just over 90% of them seen just once. The sample was unsorted PBMCs, taken 3.1 years after starting antiretroviral therapy. Receptors originate from a man between 18 and 35 years old with HIV.

The CDR3 loop is CASRLQGRGYQPQHF. The CDR3 coding sequence is TGTGCCAGCAGACTTCAGGGGCGCGGGTATCAGCCCCAGCATTTT. The chain carries TRBV7-2 and TRBJ1-5, with D maybe TRBD1 (6 bases). Trimming left V 6 bases short and J 5 bases short, with 17 bases between. The CDR3 has 15 residues. CDR1 is SGHTA, CDR2 FQGNSA, per germline. The full variable domain, rest sourced from reference TRBV7-2 and TRBJ1-5, is GAGVSQSPSNKVTEKGKDVELRCDPISGHTALYWYRQSLGQGLEFLIYFQGNSAPDKSGLPSDRFSAERTGGSVSTLTIQRTQQEDSAVYLCASRLQGRGYQPQHFGDGTRLSIL.

The V gene is TRBV13, the J gene TRBJ2-2, with unresolved D. The germline V gene encodes CDR1 PRHDT and CDR2 FYEKMQ (reference sequence). The CDR3 totals 12 residues. Trimming removed 6 bases from V and 8 bases from J, with 10 bases in between. CDR3 nucleotide sequence: TGTGCCAGCAGAGGTTATAAGGGGGAGCTGTTTTTT. It codes for CASRGYKGELFF.

This rearrangement joins TRBV9 to TRBJ2-6; D gene uncertain. Germline V gene data show CDR1 as SGDLS and CDR2 as YYNGEE. Trimming cost V 0 bases and J 3 bases, with 1 base left between them. This CDR3 contains 13 residues. CDR3 coding DNA: TGTGCCAGCAGCGTAGATGGGGCCAACGTCCTGACTTTC. Protein: CASSVDGANVLTF.

The V gene is TRBV6-1, the J gene TRBJ1-1; no clear D gene. The CDR3 is made up of 13 amino acids. Trimming stripped 7 bases from V and 2 bases from J, with 11 bases between. Germline values: CDR1 MNHNS, CDR2 SASEGT. CDR3 DNA: TGTGCCAGCATCGCCGGGCGTAACACTGAAGCTTTCTTT. Encoded protein: CASIAGRNTEAFF.

The rearrangement links TRBV23-1 to TRBJ1-2; 8 positions match TRBD1. TRBV23-1 is treated as an ORF (open reading frame) with a function not yet certain. CDR3 length: 16 amino acids. V was clipped by 0 bases and J by 7 bases; unmatched bases: 10. The CDR3 DNA reads as TGCGCCAGCAGTCAATCCCCGGGCAGGGGGCGAAGTGGCTACACCTTC. It yields the protein CASSQSPGRGRSGYTF.

The chain uses TRBV4-3 and TRBJ1-5; D not certain. The CDR3 totals 14 residues. V was cut by 0 bases and J by 3 bases, with 6 bases left in between. Germline V CDR1 and CDR2: LGHNA, YSLEER. The CDR3 region is CASSQESHNQPQHF. CDR3 sequence (DNA): TGCGCCAGCAGCCAAGAATCCCACAATCAGCCCCAGCATTTT.

The J gene is TRBJ1-3, the V gene TRBV9, with a possible D match to TRBD1 (5 bases). CDR1 is SGDLS and CDR2 is YYNGEE in the germline V gene. The V end lost 4 bases, the J end lost 2 bases, and 16 bases lay between the germline ends. This CDR3 contains 16 residues. The CDR3 DNA is TGTGCCAGCAGCCCCGCAGGGCTGTCGCCTGGAAACACCATATATTTT. This codes for CASSPAGLSPGNTIYF. Looking up the rest from reference TRBV9 and TRBJ1-3 gives the full variable domain: DSGVTQTPKHLITATGQRVTLRCSPRSGDLSVYWYQQSLDQGLQFLIQYYNGEERAKGNILERFSAQQFPDLHSELNLSSLELGDSALYFCASSPAGLSPGNTIYFGEGSWLTVV.

The chain is built from TRBV29-1 and TRBJ2-3; D is possibly TRBD2 (5 bases). The CDR3 covers 15 residues. V was clipped by 1 base and J by 0 bases, with 11 bases between them. CDR1 SQVTM and CDR2 ANQGSEA come from the germline V gene. CDR3 in DNA: TGCAGCGTTGAAGGAGGGAGAGGGAGCACAGATACGCAGTATTTT. Translating it yields CSVEGGRGSTDTQYF.

The V call is TRBV19, the J call TRBJ1-5; D is perhaps TRBD1 (6 bases). Germline V gene sequence: CDR1 LNHDA, CDR2 SQIVND (reference sequence). The CDR3 consists of 18 residues. The V gene lost 2 bases and the J gene lost 2 bases, with 19 bases spanning the gap. CDR3 protein: CASSIPGTRGLGNQPQHF. CDR3 DNA: TGTGCCAGTAGTATACCGGGGACACGGGGATTAGGCAATCAGCCCCAGCATTTT. The full variable domain, completed using reference TRBV19 and TRBJ1-5, is DGGITQSPKYLFRKEGQNVTLSCEQNLNHDAMYWYRQDPGQGLRLIYYSQIVNDFQKGDIAEGYSVSREKKESFPLTVTSAQKNPTAFYLCASSIPGTRGLGNQPQHFGDGTRLSIL.

This sequence joins TRBV5-5 and TRBJ1-1, with D unresolved. CDR3 length: 13 amino acids. V lost 0 bases to trimming and J lost 0 bases, with 3 bases between them. Per the germline V gene, CDR1 is SGHKS and CDR2 is YYEKEE (reference sequence). CDR3 amino acids: CASSLGVNTEAFF. CDR3 DNA sequence: TGTGCCAGCAGCTTGGGGGTGAACACTGAAGCTTTCTTT.

This clone has only a few counts. One end of the junction is discordant with germline, which a read error may explain. V and J are TRBV7-7 and TRBJ2-1; TRBD1 agrees at 7 bases. Germline CDR1 reads SSHAT; CDR2 reads FNYEAQ (reference sequence). The CDR3 runs 13 residues. CDR3 bases: TGTGCTAGCAGTTCCGACAGGGAGACTGAGCAGTTCTTC. Protein product: CASSSDRETEQFF.

The CDR3: CASSYAGTEAFF. The CDR3 DNA follows: TGTGCCAGCAGTTATGCCGGCACTGAAGCTTTCTTT. V and J are TRBV6-5 and TRBJ1-1; D gene ambiguous. V was pared by 3 bases and J by 4 bases, with 6 bases between. Germline V lookup: CDR1 MNHEY, CDR2 SVGAGI. This CDR3 contains 12 residues.

The chain recombines TRBV7-6 with TRBJ2-7; perhaps TRBD2 as D (5 bases). CDR3 size: 16 residues. V was trimmed by 1 base and J by 6 bases, leaving 19 bases between them. Germline V lookup: CDR1 SGHVS, CDR2 FNYEAQ. DNA of the CDR3: TGTGCCAGCAGCTTAGGTACTAGTTCCGGTACGGGCGAGCAGTACTTC. This translates into CASSLGTSSGTGEQYF.

This chain uses TRBV30 with TRBJ2-3; TRBD1 agrees at 7 bases. Germline lookup yields CDR1 GTSNPN and CDR2 SVGIG (reference sequence). V shed 2 bases, J shed 6 bases, and the junction held 5 bases outside the gene matches. The CDR3 loop spans 13 amino acids. For the CDR3, the DNA is TGTGCCTGGAGTTCAGGGGGAGTGGATACGCAGTATTTT. It codes for CAWSSGGVDTQYF.

The chain links TRBV4-3 to TRBJ2-1; 13 positions agree with TRBD2. CDR3 size: 18 residues. The germline CDR1 and CDR2 sequences are LGHNA and YSLEER. Trimming took 2 bases from V and 0 from J; bases not matched to a gene: 4. The CDR3 here is CASSQPRTSGSSYNEQFF. The CDR3 DNA is TGCGCCAGCAGCCAACCCCGGACTAGCGGGAGCTCCTACAATGAGCAGTTCTTC.

This chain connects TRBV7-9 to TRBJ2-1, with D perhaps TRBD1 or TRBD2 (6 bases each). This CDR3 spans 15 amino acids. Trimming cost V 3 bases and J 6 bases, with 15 bases left between them. Germline V gene lookup returns CDR1 SEHNR and CDR2 FQNEAQ (reference sequence). The CDR3 DNA is TGTGCCAGCAGCTTGGGACACGGGGGTACCAATGAGCAGTTCTTC. This encodes CASSLGHGGTNEQFF.

The chain combines TRBV30 with TRBJ1-2, with 7 bases lining up with TRBD1. Germline CDR1 is GTSNPN and CDR2 is SVGIG (reference sequence). Germline trimming cut 7 bases from V and 4 bases from J; bases unmatched to any gene: 6. There are 12 residues in the CDR3. The CDR3 DNA reads TGTGCCTTCCAGGGGACAGTCTATGGCTACACCTTC. It is translated as CAFQGTVYGYTF.

The chain joins TRBV6-1 to TRBJ1-1; tentatively, D is TRBD1 (5 bases). Germline assignment: CDR1 MNHNS and CDR2 SASEGT. The CDR3 is 14 residues long. V gave up 1 base and J gave up 7 bases, with 13 bases separating them. The CDR3 region is CASSEEWGRDEAFF. CDR3 DNA: TGTGCCAGCAGTGAAGAATGGGGACGGGATGAAGCTTTCTTT.

The V gene is TRBV9, the J gene TRBJ2-3; TRBD1 matches 9 bases. This CDR3 spans 15 amino acids. CDR1 and CDR2 from the germline V gene are SGDLS and YYNGEE. Trimming removed 4 bases from V and 4 bases from J; junction bases left unmatched: 7. In DNA form, the CDR3 reads TGTGCCAGCAGCAAACGGACAGGGGAGGCAGATACGCAGTATTTT. Translated: CASSKRTGEADTQYF.

The V call is TRBV28, the J call TRBJ2-5, with D uncertain. Germline values: CDR1 MDHEN, CDR2 SYDVKM. V was trimmed by 6 bases and J by 5 bases, leaving 7 bases between them. The CDR3 sequence is 11 residues long. CDR3 sequence reads: CASSLRETQYF. The CDR3 DNA follows: TGTGCCAGCAGCCTTCGTGAGACCCAGTACTTC.

The J gene is TRBJ2-3, the V gene TRBV29-1; D could derive from TRBD1 or TRBD2 (6 bases each). The CDR3 contains 14 residues. CDR1 and CDR2 (germline): SQVTM, ANQGSEA. The V and J ends lost 4 bases and 2 bases respectively, with 13 bases between them. The CDR3 DNA sequence: TGCAGCGTTGTGGAGGGGGACCCCACAGATACGCAGTATTTT. This encodes CSVVEGDPTDTQYF.

J is TRBJ1-1 and V is TRBV9, with TRBD1 as a possible D gene (5 bases). Germline lookup yields CDR1 SGDLS and CDR2 YYNGEE. The CDR3 is 15 residues long. Between the trimmed V and J ends, which lost 4 bases and 5 bases, there was a span of 18 bases. For the CDR3, the DNA is TGTGCCAGCAGCACCCACGCGGGGGGATGGACTGAAGCTTTCTTT. This codes for CASSTHAGGWTEAFF.

This chain links TRBV5-1 with TRBJ2-1, with TRBD2 matching 8 bases. Germline trimming cut 0 bases from V and 5 bases from J; bases unmatched to any gene: 4. CDR3 size: 15 residues. Germline values: CDR1 SGHRS, CDR2 YFSETQ. The CDR3: CASSLDISGNNEQFF. The DNA for the CDR3 is TGCGCCAGCAGCTTGGACATTAGCGGGAACAATGAGCAGTTCTTC.

The V and J genes are TRBV7-9 and TRBJ2-2, with D possibly called TRBD1 or TRBD2 (6 bases each). The germline gives CDR1 SEHNR, CDR2 FQNEAQ (reference sequence). The CDR3 has 15 amino acids. Trimming stripped 5 bases from V and 4 bases from J, with 14 bases between. CDR3: CASSPRGVVTGELFF. The CDR3, as DNA: TGTGCCAGCAGCCCGAGGGGGGTCGTCACCGGGGAGCTGTTTTTT.

The chain joins TRBV7-8 to TRBJ2-2; TRBD1 aligns across 8 bases. The CDR3 loop spans 15 amino acids. With V trimmed by 2 bases and J by 7 bases, 6 bases remained unmatched. Per the germline V gene, CDR1 is SGHVS and CDR2 is FQNEAQ. The CDR3 DNA is TGTGCCAGCAGCTTATACGGGACAGGCAGCGGGGAGCTGTTTTTT. Protein sequence: CASSLYGTGSGELFF.

CDR3 bases: TGTGCCAGCAGCTTAGGACTAGCGGGGGGGGCCAGCACAGATACGCAGTATTTT. Translated: CASSLGLAGGASTDTQYF. The rearrangement uses TRBV7-9 and TRBJ2-3; 14 bases align to TRBD2. The germline gives CDR1 SEHNR, CDR2 FQNEAQ (reference sequence). The CDR3 totals 18 residues. V gave up 1 base and J gave up 0 bases; unmatched junction bases: 3.

J is TRBJ1-1 and V is TRBV19; D possibly corresponds to TRBD1 (6 bases). The V gene's germline CDR1 is LNHDA and CDR2 SQIVND (reference sequence). The CDR3 has 15 amino acids. V dropped 9 bases and J dropped 1 base, with 18 bases sitting between them. The chain's CDR3 is CASHDRGGPNTEAFF. The CDR3, as DNA: TGTGCCAGCCACGATAGGGGGGGTCCGAACACTGAAGCTTTCTTT.

The J gene is TRBJ2-7, the V gene TRBV7-9, with no clear D. The germline V gene has CDR1 SEHNR and CDR2 FQNEAQ (reference sequence). The V end was cut by 5 bases, the J end by 8 bases, with 19 bases between. The CDR3 runs 14 residues. Here the CDR3 reads CASSRISEDSKQYF. The DNA of the CDR3 is TGTGCCAGCAGCCGAATTTCTGAGGATTCAAAGCAGTACTTC.